This T cell receptor beta chain was retrieved from a study of blood T cells in healthy people across ages. Study-wide results and limits: With unsorted PBMCs, a conclusive comparison of naive versus antigen-experienced cells was not possible. Fewer expanded clones and more diversity marked long-lived versus aged donors.

Germline V gene data show CDR1 as SQVTM and CDR2 as ANQGSEA. This CDR3 spans 15 amino acids. Trimming took off 5 bases at V and 0 bases at J, with 11 bases between the two ends. Together with a sample-barcoded 5' primer, a J-beta primer mix was included in a second PCR lasting about 7 to 11 cycles. The authors tagged each cDNA molecule using a template-switch adaptor with 12 random nucleotides. TCRdb recomputed calls from the 5' RACE reads with MiXCR, one row per CDR3 protein. This table holds roughly 730,000 distinct CDR3 sequences, around 50% found once. This clonotype appeared once. Its antigen is unidentified.

The sample comprised blood. The clonotype originates from a man aged 35 to 55 in good health. The chain joins TRBV29-1 to TRBJ2-6, with D perhaps being TRBD1 or TRBD2 (5 bases each). As DNA, the CDR3 is TGCAGCGTTCGGGACCGAGGCTCTGGGGCCAACGTCCTGACTTTC. Protein product: CSVRDRGSGANVLTF.